Detailed here is one TCR beta chain. The germline CDR1 and CDR2 sequences are SGHVS and FQNEAQ. The CDR3 loop spans 12 amino acids. The V end was cut by 5 bases, the J end by 10 bases, with 12 bases between. The sample originates from a study of blood T cell repertoires in COVID-19. Turning to the study itself: Acute-phase and convalescent COVID-19 samples originated in the United States, Italy and Spain. PBMCs, B-cell-depleted T cells, or T cells provided the cDNA or gDNA that made up the material.

In the source study's methods: Researchers report that nucleated cell counts were estimated from reference gene primer amplification. TCRdb's copy holds only in-frame clones and misses some; the assay was immunoSEQ multiplex PCR. From that table come the V and J calls and clone size; the DNA was used to work out D and trimming. The sample carries some 200,000 clones, around nine tenths recorded once. The origin of this receptor is a woman aged 18-30 years who had recovered from COVID-19. The chain has TRBV7-8 and TRBJ2-1, with D possibly TRBD2 on 5 matching bases. Source material: peripheral blood. The CDR3 region is CASSRGGREQFF. The DNA for the CDR3 is TGTGCCAGCAGCCGAGGAGGTCGAGAGCAGTTCTTC.